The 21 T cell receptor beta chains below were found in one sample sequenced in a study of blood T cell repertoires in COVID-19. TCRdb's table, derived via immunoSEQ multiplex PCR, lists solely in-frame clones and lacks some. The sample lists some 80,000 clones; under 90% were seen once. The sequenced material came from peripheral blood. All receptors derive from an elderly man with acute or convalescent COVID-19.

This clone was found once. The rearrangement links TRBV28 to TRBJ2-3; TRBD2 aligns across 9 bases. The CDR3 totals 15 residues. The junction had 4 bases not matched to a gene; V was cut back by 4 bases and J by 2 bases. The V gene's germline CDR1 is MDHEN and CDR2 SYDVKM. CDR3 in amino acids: CASSSTSGYTDTQYF. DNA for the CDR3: TGTGCCAGCAGTTCGACTAGCGGATACACAGATACGCAGTATTTT.

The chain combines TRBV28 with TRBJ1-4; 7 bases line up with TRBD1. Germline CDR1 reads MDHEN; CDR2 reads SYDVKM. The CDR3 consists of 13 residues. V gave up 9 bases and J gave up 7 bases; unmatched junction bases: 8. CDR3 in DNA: TGTGCCAGTCGGACAGGAGGAAGTGAAAAACTGTTTTTT. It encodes CASRTGGSEKLFF.

The CDR3 is CASSLGTAAGGSGRAKTQYF. CDR3 nucleotide sequence: TGTGCCAGCAGCTTAGGAACAGCAGCGGGGGGTAGCGGGAGGGCGAAAACGCAGTATTTT. This chain joins TRBV7-6 and TRBJ2-3; 11 bases are shared with TRBD2. V dropped 1 base and J dropped 9; count of bases not matched to a gene: 21. CDR1 SGHVS and CDR2 FNYEAQ come from the germline V gene. This CDR3 contains 20 residues. The complete variable domain, with remaining parts taken from reference TRBV7-6 and TRBJ2-3, reads GAGVSQSPRYKVTKRGQDVALRCDPISGHVSLYWYRQALGQGPEFLTYFNYEAQQDKSGLPNDRFSAERPEGSISTLTIQRTEQRDSAMYRCASSLGTAAGGSGRAKTQYFGPGTRLTVL.

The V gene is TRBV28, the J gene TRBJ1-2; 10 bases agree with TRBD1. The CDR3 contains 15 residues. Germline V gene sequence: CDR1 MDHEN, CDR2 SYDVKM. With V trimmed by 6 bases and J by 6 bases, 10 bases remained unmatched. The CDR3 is CASSRTRTGGDGYTF. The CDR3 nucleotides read TGTGCCAGCAGCCGAACCCGGACAGGGGGGGATGGCTACACCTTC.

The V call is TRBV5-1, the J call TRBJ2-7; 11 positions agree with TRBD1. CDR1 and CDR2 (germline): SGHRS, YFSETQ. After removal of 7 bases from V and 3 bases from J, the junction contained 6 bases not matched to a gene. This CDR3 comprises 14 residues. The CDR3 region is CASYSGTGGYEQYF. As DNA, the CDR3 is TGCGCCAGCTACTCCGGGACAGGGGGCTACGAGCAGTACTTC.

The chain's CDR3 is CASSGTDPLNYGYTF. As DNA, the CDR3 is TGTGCCAGTAGCGGGACTGATCCTCTTAACTATGGCTACACCTTC. The chain combines TRBV19 with TRBJ1-2; maybe TRBD1 (5 bases). The germline CDR1 and CDR2 sequences are LNHDA and SQIVND (reference sequence). The CDR3 has 15 amino acids. The V gene lost 6 bases and the J gene lost 1 base, with 15 bases spanning the gap.

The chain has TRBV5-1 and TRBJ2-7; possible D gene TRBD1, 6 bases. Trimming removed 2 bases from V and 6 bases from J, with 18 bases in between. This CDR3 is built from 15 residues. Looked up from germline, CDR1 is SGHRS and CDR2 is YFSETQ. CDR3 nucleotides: TGCGCCAGCAGCTTTGTGGCAGGGGTAGGGCTCGAGCAGTACTTC. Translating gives CASSFVAGVGLEQYF.

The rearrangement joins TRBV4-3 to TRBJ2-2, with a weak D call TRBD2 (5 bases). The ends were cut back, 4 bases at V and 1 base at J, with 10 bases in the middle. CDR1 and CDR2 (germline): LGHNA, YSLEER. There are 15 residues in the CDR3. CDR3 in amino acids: CASSPDGVNTGELFF. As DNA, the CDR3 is TGCGCCAGCAGCCCCGACGGGGTGAACACCGGGGAGCTGTTTTTT.

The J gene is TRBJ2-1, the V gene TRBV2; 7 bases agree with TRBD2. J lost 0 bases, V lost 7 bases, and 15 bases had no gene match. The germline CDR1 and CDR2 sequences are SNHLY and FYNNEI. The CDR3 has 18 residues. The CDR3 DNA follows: TGTGCCAGCAAAGGAGGGGCTAGCGGAGGGAGCTCCTACAATGAGCAGTTCTTC. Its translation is CASKGGASGGSSYNEQFF.

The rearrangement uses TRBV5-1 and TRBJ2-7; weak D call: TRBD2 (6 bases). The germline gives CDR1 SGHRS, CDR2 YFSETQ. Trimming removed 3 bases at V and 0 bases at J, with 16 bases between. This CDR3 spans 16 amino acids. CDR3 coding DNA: TGCGCCAGCAGCTCTCCGGGACTCAAAAGCTCCTACGAGCAGTACTTC. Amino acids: CASSSPGLKSSYEQYF.

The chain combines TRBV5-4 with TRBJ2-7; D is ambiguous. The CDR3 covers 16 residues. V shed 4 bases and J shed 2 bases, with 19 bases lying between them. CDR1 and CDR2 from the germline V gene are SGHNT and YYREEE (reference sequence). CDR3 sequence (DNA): TGTGCCAGCAGCCCTCGGCAGGCGCCCTTTACCTACGAGCAGTACTTC. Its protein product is CASSPRQAPFTYEQYF.

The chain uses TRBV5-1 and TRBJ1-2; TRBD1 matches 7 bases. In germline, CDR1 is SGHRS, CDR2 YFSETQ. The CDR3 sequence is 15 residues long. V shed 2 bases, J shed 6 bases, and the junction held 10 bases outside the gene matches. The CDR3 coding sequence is TGCGCCAGCAGCTTCAACAGGGGAACCTCTGATGGCTACACCTTC. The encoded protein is CASSFNRGTSDGYTF.

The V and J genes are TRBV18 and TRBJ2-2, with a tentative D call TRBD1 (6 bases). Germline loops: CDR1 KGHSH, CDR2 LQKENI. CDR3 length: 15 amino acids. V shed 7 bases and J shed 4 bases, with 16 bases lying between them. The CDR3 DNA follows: TGTGCCAGCTTACCGACAGGCGCGGCCACCGGGGAGCTGTTTTTT. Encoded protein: CASLPTGAATGELFF.

The CDR3: CASSQSGQGNIYGYTF. The CDR3 nucleotides read TGCGCCAGCAGTCAATCTGGACAGGGGAACATCTATGGCTACACCTTC. The chain carries TRBV23-1 and TRBJ1-2, with 9 bases aligning to TRBD1. TRBV23-1 is recorded as an ORF, its role being uncertain. The CDR3 loop spans 16 amino acids. The V and J ends lost 0 bases and 4 bases, in that order; junction bases with no gene match: 6.

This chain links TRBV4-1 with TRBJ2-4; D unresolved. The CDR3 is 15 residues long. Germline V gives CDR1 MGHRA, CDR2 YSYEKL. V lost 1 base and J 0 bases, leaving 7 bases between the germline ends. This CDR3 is CASSQVSPAKNIQYF. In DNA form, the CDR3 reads TGCGCCAGCAGCCAAGTATCCCCAGCCAAAAACATTCAGTACTTC.

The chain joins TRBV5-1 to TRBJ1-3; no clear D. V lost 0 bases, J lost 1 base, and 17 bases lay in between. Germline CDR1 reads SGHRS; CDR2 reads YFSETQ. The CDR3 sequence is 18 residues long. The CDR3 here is CASSLGNYSRGSGNTIYF. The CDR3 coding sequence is TGCGCCAGCAGCTTGGGTAATTATTCCCGAGGGTCTGGAAACACCATATATTTT.

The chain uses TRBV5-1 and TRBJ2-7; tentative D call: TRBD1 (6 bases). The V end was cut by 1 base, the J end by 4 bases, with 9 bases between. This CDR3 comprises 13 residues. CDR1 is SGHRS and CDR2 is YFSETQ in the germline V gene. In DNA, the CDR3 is TGCGCCAGCAGCTTGTCAGGGGAGTACGAGCAGTACTTC. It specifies CASSLSGEYEQYF.

The CDR3 region is CASSSSSGTGSYEQYF. As DNA, the CDR3 is TGTGCCAGCAGCTCGAGCTCCGGGACAGGGTCCTACGAGCAGTACTTC. The J gene is TRBJ2-7, the V gene TRBV9, with 9 bases fitting TRBD1. In germline, CDR1 is SGDLS, CDR2 YYNGEE. The CDR3 length is 16 residues. After removal of 4 bases from V and 1 base from J, the junction contained 9 bases not matched to a gene.

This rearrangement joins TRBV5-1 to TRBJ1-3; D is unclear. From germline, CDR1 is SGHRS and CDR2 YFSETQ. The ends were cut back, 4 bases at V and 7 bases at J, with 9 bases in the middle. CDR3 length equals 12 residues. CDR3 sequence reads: CASSPPGNTIYF. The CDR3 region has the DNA TGCGCCAGCAGCCCCCCGGGTAACACCATATATTTT.

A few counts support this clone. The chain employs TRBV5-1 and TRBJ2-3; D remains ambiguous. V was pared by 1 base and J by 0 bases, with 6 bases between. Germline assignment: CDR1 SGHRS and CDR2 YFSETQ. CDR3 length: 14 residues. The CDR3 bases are TGCGCCAGCAGCTTGTCTACTAGCACAGATACGCAGTATTTT. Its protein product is CASSLSTSTDTQYF.

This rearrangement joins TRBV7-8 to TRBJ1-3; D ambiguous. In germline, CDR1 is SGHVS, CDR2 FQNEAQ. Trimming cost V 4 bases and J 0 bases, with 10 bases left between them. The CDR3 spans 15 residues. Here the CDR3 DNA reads TGTGCCAGCAGCTCCTCATACAGCTCTGGAAACACCATATATTTT. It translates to CASSSSYSSGNTIYF. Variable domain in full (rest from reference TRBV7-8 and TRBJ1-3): GAGVSQSPRYKVAKRGQDVALRCDPISGHVSLFWYQQALGQGPEFLTYFQNEAQLDKSGLPSDRFFAERPEGSVSTLKIQRTQQEDSAVYLCASSSSYSSGNTIYFGEGSWLTVV.